The clone carrying this T cell receptor beta chain was counted between two and nine times. The junction does not match germline at one end; this may be a read error. The CDR3 spans 14 residues. This entry comes from a study of T cells in Graves' hyperthyroidism and ophthalmopathy. RNA transcripts provided the source from which TCR beta CDR3 regions were amplified. The TCR CDR3 was amplified in a first-round RT-PCR using the HTBI primer set. MiXCR, run by TCRdb on the multiplex PCR reads, gives a single entry per CDR3 protein. The sample lists roughly 550,000 distinct CDR3 sequences; roughly 15% were seen once.

The TCR was taken from a woman aged 25 to 39 with Graves' ophthalmopathy. The chain links TRBV12-3 or TRBV12-4 to TRBJ2-7, with D possibly TRBD2 on 5 matching bases. The specimen sequenced was blood. The chain's CDR3 is CASSLTGIGYGQYF. DNA for the CDR3: TGTGCCAGCAGTTTAACGGGGATCGGCTACGGGCAGTACTTC.